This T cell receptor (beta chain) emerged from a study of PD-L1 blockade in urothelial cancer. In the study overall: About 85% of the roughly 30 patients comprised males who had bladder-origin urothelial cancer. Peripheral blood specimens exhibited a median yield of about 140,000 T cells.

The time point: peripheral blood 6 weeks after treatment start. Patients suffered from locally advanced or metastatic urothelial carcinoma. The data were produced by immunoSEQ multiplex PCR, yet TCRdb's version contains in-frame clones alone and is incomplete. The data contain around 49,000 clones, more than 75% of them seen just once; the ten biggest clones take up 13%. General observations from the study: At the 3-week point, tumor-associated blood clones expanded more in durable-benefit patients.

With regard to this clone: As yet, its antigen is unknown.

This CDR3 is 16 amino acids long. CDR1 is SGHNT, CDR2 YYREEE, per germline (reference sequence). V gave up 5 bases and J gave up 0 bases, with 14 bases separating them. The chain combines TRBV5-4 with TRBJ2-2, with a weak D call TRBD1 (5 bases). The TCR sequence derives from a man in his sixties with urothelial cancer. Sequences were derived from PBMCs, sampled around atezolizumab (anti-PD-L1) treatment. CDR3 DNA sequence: TGTGCCAGCAGTGCCCCGCAGGGTGCGAACACCGGGGAGCTGTTTTTT. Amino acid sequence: CASSAPQGANTGELFF. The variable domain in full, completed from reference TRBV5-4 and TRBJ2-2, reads ETGVTQSPTHLIKTRGQQVTLRCSSQSGHNTVSWYQQALGQGPQFIFQYYREEENGRGNFPPRFSGLQFPNYSSELNVNALELDDSALYLCASSAPQGANTGELFFGEGSRLTVL.